The 18 T cell receptor beta chains below come from one sample, sequenced in a study of PD-L1 blockade in urothelial cancer. Clones were sequenced by immunoSEQ multiplex PCR, and TCRdb holds only the in-frame ones, with some missing. This sample has roughly 91,000 clones, with approximately 81% found just once. The time point here: pretreatment peripheral blood. Here the sequenced sample was PBMCs, taken around atezolizumab (anti-PD-L1) treatment. These receptor sequences come from a man aged 55 to 70 with urothelial cancer.

The rearrangement uses TRBV2 and TRBJ1-5, with TRBD1 identical over 9 bases. V dropped 2 bases and J dropped 5; count of bases not matched to a gene: 4. From germline, CDR1 is SNHLY and CDR2 FYNNEI. The length of the CDR3 is 15 residues. This CDR3 is CASSEKDRGYQPQHF. As DNA, the CDR3 is TGTGCCAGCAGTGAAAAGGACAGGGGCTATCAGCCCCAGCATTTT.

The rearrangement links TRBV9 to TRBJ1-5; no clear D. Between the trimmed V and J ends, which lost 2 bases and 9 bases, there was a span of 12 bases. The CDR3 contains 13 residues. CDR1 SGDLS and CDR2 YYNGEE come from the germline V gene. The CDR3: CASSVSGDPPQHF. The DNA for the CDR3 is TGTGCCAGCAGCGTTTCCGGAGATCCGCCCCAGCATTTT. Based on the CDR3 plus reference TRBV9 and TRBJ1-5, the full variable domain is DSGVTQTPKHLITATGQRVTLRCSPRSGDLSVYWYQQSLDQGLQFLIQYYNGEERAKGNILERFSAQQFPDLHSELNLSSLELGDSALYFCASSVSGDPPQHFGDGTRLSIL.

V gene TRBV7-2 combines with J gene TRBJ1-3; 7 bases match TRBD1. Looked up from germline, CDR1 is SGHTA and CDR2 is FQGNSA. V lost 1 base, J lost 0 bases, and 3 bases stayed unmatched. This CDR3 spans 16 amino acids. In nucleotides, the CDR3 is TGTGCCAGCAGCTTAGGTGGACAGGTCTCTGGAAACACCATATATTTT. It specifies CASSLGGQVSGNTIYF.

V gene TRBV7-2 combines with J gene TRBJ2-7; 8 nucleotides match TRBD2. This CDR3 contains 18 residues. V lost 7 bases and J lost 2; bases outside the gene matches: 19. Germline V gene data show CDR1 as SGHTA and CDR2 as FQGNSA. Here the CDR3 reads CASTIGTSYNQGPYEQYF. CDR3 in DNA: TGTGCCAGCACCATCGGGACTAGTTATAATCAAGGCCCCTACGAGCAGTACTTC.

The V gene is TRBV20-1, the J gene TRBJ1-2; D gene uncertain. The CDR3 contains 11 residues. V shed 4 bases and J shed 3 bases, with 6 bases lying between them. CDR1 is DFQATT, CDR2 SNEGSKA, per germline (reference sequence). For the CDR3, the DNA is TGCAGTGCTATACAGTACTATGGCTACACCTTC. It specifies CSAIQYYGYTF.

A single count supports this clone. The V gene is TRBV27, the J gene TRBJ2-7; no firm D call. The V end lost 5 bases, the J end lost 1 base, and 12 bases lay between the germline ends. The CDR3 is made up of 14 amino acids. Germline CDR1 is MNHEY and CDR2 is SMNVEV (reference sequence). The CDR3 DNA reads as TGTGCCAGCAGTCCACGACTGGATTCCTACGAGCAGTACTTC. Translated: CASSPRLDSYEQYF.

Only a few counts were recorded for this clone. This sequence joins TRBV30 and TRBJ1-6; 7 positions match TRBD1. J gave up 7 bases and V 1 base, and 1 base lay outside the gene matches. Per germline, CDR1 GTSNPN and CDR2 SVGIG (reference sequence). This CDR3 region has 13 residues. DNA for the CDR3: TGTGCCTGGAGTGGACAGGGCAATTCACCCCTCCACTTT. Amino acids: CAWSGQGNSPLHF.

The chain employs TRBV6-1 and TRBJ2-3, with D possibly matching TRBD2 (6 bases). The CDR3 extends over 16 amino acids. In germline, CDR1 is MNHNS, CDR2 SASEGT. V lost 0 bases and J 6 bases, leaving 16 bases between the germline ends. This CDR3 reads CASSEAPTRGRDTQYF. Written as DNA, the CDR3 is TGTGCCAGCAGTGAAGCGCCGACTAGAGGGAGGGATACGCAGTATTTT.

This chain connects TRBV23-1 to TRBJ1-2; 7 bases align to TRBD1. TRBV23-1 is treated as an ORF (open reading frame) with a function not yet certain. This CDR3 has 18 amino acids. Trimming at V came to 0 bases and at J to 6 bases, leaving 16 bases not matched to a gene. CDR3 sequence: CASSQSFLTGERSDGYTF. CDR3 coding DNA: TGCGCCAGCAGTCAATCGTTTCTCACAGGGGAAAGGAGTGATGGCTACACCTTC.

This clone appeared a few times. The genes are TRBV4-3 and TRBJ2-2, with 14 bases lining up with TRBD2. J was trimmed by 6 bases and V by 0 bases; bases with no gene match: 6. There are 18 residues in the CDR3. CDR1 is LGHNA, CDR2 YSLEER, per germline. DNA of the CDR3: TGCGCCAGCAGCCAAGAACCCCCGACTAGCGGGAGGGCCGGGGAGCTGTTTTTT. Its translation: CASSQEPPTSGRAGELFF.

This chain links TRBV7-2 with TRBJ1-2; TRBD1 might be the D (6 bases). The CDR3 is made up of 13 amino acids. V was pared by 7 bases and J by 4 bases, with 13 bases between. Germline CDR1 SGHTA, CDR2 FQGNSA. The CDR3 here is CASTTTGGYGYTF. CDR3 coding DNA: TGTGCCAGCACCACGACAGGCGGCTATGGCTACACCTTC.

This sequence joins TRBV6-1 and TRBJ2-1, with 7 bases fitting TRBD2. The germline CDR1 and CDR2 sequences are MNHNS and SASEGT. The length of the CDR3 is 17 residues. The V gene end was trimmed by 4 bases and the J gene end by 0 bases; junction bases not matched to a gene: 9. Here the CDR3 reads CASSGLRRESSYNEQFF. Written as DNA, the CDR3 is TGTGCCAGCAGTGGCCTAAGGCGGGAGAGCTCCTACAATGAGCAGTTCTTC.

In its sample, this clone was seen a few times. The CDR3 DNA reads as TGTGCCTGGGACACAGGGGTTTCCAACTATGGCTACACCTTC. Its translation: CAWDTGVSNYGYTF. This chain joins TRBV30 and TRBJ1-2; 7 bases align to TRBD1. The junction had 8 bases not matched to a gene; V was cut back by 5 bases and J by 2 bases. Germline loops: CDR1 GTSNPN, CDR2 SVGIG (reference sequence). The CDR3 has 14 residues. The whole variable domain, remainder taken from reference TRBV30 and TRBJ1-2, is SQTIHQWPATLVQPVGSPLSLECTVEGTSNPNLYWYRQAAGRGLQLLFYSVGIGQISSEVPQNLSASRPQDRQFILSSKKLLLSDSGFYLCAWDTGVSNYGYTFGSGTRLTVV.

The V gene is TRBV12-5, the J gene TRBJ2-5, with 11 bases identical to TRBD2. The CDR3 loop spans 15 amino acids. V was pared by 2 bases and J by 2 bases, with 1 base of the junction left unmatched. The V gene's germline CDR1 is LGHNT and CDR2 FRNRAP. The CDR3 region is CASGLIAGGQETQYF. The CDR3, as DNA: TGTGCTAGTGGTTTGATAGCGGGAGGGCAAGAGACCCAGTACTTC.

This chain links TRBV25-1 with TRBJ1-1; D ambiguous. The CDR3 extends over 14 amino acids. The ends were cut back, 4 bases at V and 4 bases at J, with 13 bases in the middle. The germline V gene encodes CDR1 MGHDK and CDR2 SYGVNS. Written as DNA, the CDR3 is TGTGCCAGCAGTGTGGCCGGAGTTATCACTGAAGCTTTCTTT. This codes for CASSVAGVITEAFF.

This chain joins TRBV13 and TRBJ1-3; D not certain. There are 14 residues in the CDR3. Trimming took off 5 bases at V and 0 bases at J, with 8 bases between the two ends. Per the germline V gene, CDR1 is PRHDT and CDR2 is FYEKMQ (reference sequence). The CDR3 bases are TGTGCCAGCAGCCCCTCGTTCTCTGGAAACACCATATATTTT. It yields the protein CASSPSFSGNTIYF.

The gene calls are TRBV5-4 and TRBJ2-1, with D possibly matching TRBD2 (6 bases). V lost 4 bases, J lost 9 bases, and 26 bases lay in between. The CDR3 totals 17 residues. From germline, CDR1 is SGHNT and CDR2 YYREEE (reference sequence). CDR3 in DNA: TGTGCCAGCAGCCAAGAACGGGGGACCTGGTCTTCAAGTGAGCAGTTCTTC. This gives the protein CASSQERGTWSSSEQFF.

This chain links TRBV28 with TRBJ2-7; maybe TRBD2 (6 bases). The CDR3 is 11 residues long. CDR1 is MDHEN, CDR2 SYDVKM, per germline. V dropped 7 bases and J dropped 3 bases, with 7 bases sitting between them. The CDR3 DNA reads as TGTGCCAGCAACGGGGGCTACGAGCAGTACTTC. It codes for CASNGGYEQYF.